The 11 T cell receptor beta chains below come from one sample, sequenced in a study of CD8 T cells in ankylosing spondylitis (dated by TCRdb to the late 2010s). Overall results and qualifications from the work: Blood from ankylosing spondylitis patients appeared to be characterized by a TCR beta motif composed of about eight highly homologous amino acid variants.

Their cognate antigens are unknown. Library generation was performed with 5' RACE. Sequencing used an Illumina HiSeq 2500. The public reads were reprocessed in TCRdb via fastp at Q25 and MiXCR, keeping in-frame beta chains. Each entry is one CDR3 protein sequence, shown with its most common DNA and genes. In this sample the table shows 650,000 to 800,000 distinct CDR3 sequences, around 20% of which occur a single time. The ten largest account for 19% of the sample. Sequencing used blood, either unsorted or a sorted T cell fraction (not recorded which). The receptors were gathered from a male donor with ankylosing spondylitis.

V and J are TRBV28 and TRBJ2-7; no reliable D call. Trimming stripped 5 bases from V and 3 bases from J, with 14 bases between. CDR1 MDHEN and CDR2 SYDVKM come from the germline V gene. This CDR3 region has 14 residues. The CDR3 loop reads CASSGPGRYYEQYF. The CDR3 DNA reads TGTGCCAGCAGTGGGCCCGGCAGGTACTACGAGCAGTACTTC.

This clonotype was detected only a few times. The rearrangement uses TRBV12-3 or TRBV12-4 and TRBJ1-1; D call uncertain. This CDR3 contains 16 residues. The V and J ends lost 2 bases and 1 base respectively, with 14 bases between them. Here the CDR3 reads CASSLIPDRRNTEAFF. The CDR3 region has the DNA TGTGCCAGCAGTTTAATCCCCGATAGGAGGAACACTGAAGCTTTCTTT.

The chain is built from TRBV7-3 and TRBJ2-1; D may be TRBD2 (5 bases). V shed 4 bases and J shed 4 bases, with 8 bases lying between them. CDR3 size: 13 residues. Germline V gene sequence: CDR1 SGHTA, CDR2 FQGTGA. The CDR3 loop is CASSSGIYNEQFF. CDR3 nucleotides: TGTGCCAGCAGCTCCGGGATTTACAATGAGCAGTTCTTC.

This clonotype was seen more than once but under ten times. V usage is TRBV5-4 and J usage is TRBJ1-6; D is uncertain. V was clipped by 1 base and J by 12 bases, with 8 bases between them. Germline V gene data show CDR1 as SGHNT and CDR2 as YYREEE (reference sequence). The CDR3 consists of 12 residues. The CDR3 spells CASSLYGRPLHF. DNA for the CDR3: TGTGCCAGCAGCTTGTATGGGAGACCCCTCCACTTT.

The chain has TRBV6-1 and TRBJ1-1, with D maybe TRBD1 (6 bases). CDR1 is MNHNS and CDR2 is SASEGT in the germline V gene. The CDR3 is 17 amino acids. Trimming cost V 5 bases and J 0 bases, with 19 bases left between them. DNA of the CDR3: TGTGCCAGCAGTCCACAGGGAGGGGGGTACATGAACACTGAAGCTTTCTTT. Translating it yields CASSPQGGGYMNTEAFF.

This sequence joins TRBV7-6 and TRBJ2-7; D is possibly TRBD1 or TRBD2 (5 bases each). V was shortened by 5 bases and J by 2 bases, with 16 bases between the two germline ends. Germline values: CDR1 SGHVS, CDR2 FNYEAQ. The CDR3 has 15 residues. CDR3 bases: TGTGCCAGCAGCCCAGCCCCGGGGCAGCCCTACGAGCAGTACTTC. This sequence encodes CASSPAPGQPYEQYF.

This clonotype was observed a handful of times. The J gene is TRBJ2-1, the V gene TRBV9; 10 bases agree with TRBD2. The CDR3 spans 17 residues. After removal of 6 bases from V and 8 bases from J, the junction contained 17 bases not matched to a gene. Per germline, CDR1 SGDLS and CDR2 YYNGEE. The CDR3 sequence: CASTQIRMGLAPDEQFF. CDR3 DNA sequence: TGTGCCAGCACCCAAATACGGATGGGACTAGCGCCGGATGAGCAGTTCTTC.

The V gene is TRBV6-1, the J gene TRBJ2-5; TRBD2 might be the D (7 bases). The CDR3 is made up of 14 amino acids. V was pared by 6 bases and J by 9 bases, with 20 bases between. The germline V gene encodes CDR1 MNHNS and CDR2 SASEGT. CDR3 DNA: TGTGCCAGCAGGAGCGGGGTAGGGGAGGGGGCCCAGTACTTC. As protein: CASRSGVGEGAQYF.

The rearrangement uses TRBV25-1 and TRBJ1-2, with D maybe TRBD1 (5 bases). Germline CDR1 reads MGHDK; CDR2 reads SYGVNS. V lost 2 bases, J lost 7 bases, and 11 bases lay in between. The CDR3 contains 13 residues. The CDR3 DNA sequence: TGTGCCAGCAGTGAAGCAGGGCGGACTGGCTACACCTTC. This encodes CASSEAGRTGYTF.

This clonotype has at least ten counts. The rearrangement uses TRBV5-1 and TRBJ1-5; 10 bases fit TRBD1. In germline, CDR1 is SGHRS, CDR2 YFSETQ. The CDR3 totals 15 residues. The trim removed 3 bases at V and 3 bases at J, leaving 3 bases unmatched. As DNA, the CDR3 is TGCGCCAGCAGCTCGACAGGGGGCGTCAATCAGCCCCAGCATTTT. Translation gives CASSSTGGVNQPQHF.

The chain employs TRBV18 and TRBJ2-5; D is uncertain. In germline, CDR1 is KGHSH, CDR2 LQKENI. The CDR3 has 15 residues. V was cut by 3 bases and J by 2 bases, with 13 bases left in between. The CDR3 spells CASSPTWAKQETQYF. Written as DNA, the CDR3 is TGTGCCAGCTCACCCACCTGGGCCAAACAAGAGACCCAGTACTTC.